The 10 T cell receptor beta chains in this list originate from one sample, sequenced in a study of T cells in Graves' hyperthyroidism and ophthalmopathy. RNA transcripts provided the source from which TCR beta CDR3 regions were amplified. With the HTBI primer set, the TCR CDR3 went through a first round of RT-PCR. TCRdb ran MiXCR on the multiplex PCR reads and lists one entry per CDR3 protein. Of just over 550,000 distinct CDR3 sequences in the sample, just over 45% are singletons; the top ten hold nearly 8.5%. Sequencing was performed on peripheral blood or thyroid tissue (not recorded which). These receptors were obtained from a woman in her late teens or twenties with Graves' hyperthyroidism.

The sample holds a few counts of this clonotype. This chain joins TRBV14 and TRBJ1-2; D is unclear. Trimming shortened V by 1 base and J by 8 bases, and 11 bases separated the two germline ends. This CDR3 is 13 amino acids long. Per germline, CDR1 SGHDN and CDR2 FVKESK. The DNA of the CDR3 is TGTGCCAGCAGCCAAGTAGTTTTGGGGGGCTACACCTTC. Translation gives CASSQVVLGGYTF.

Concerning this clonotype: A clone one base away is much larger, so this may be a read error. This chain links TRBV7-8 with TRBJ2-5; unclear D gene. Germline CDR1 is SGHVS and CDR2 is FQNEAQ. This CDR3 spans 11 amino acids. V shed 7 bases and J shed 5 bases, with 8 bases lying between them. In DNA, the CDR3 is TGTGCCAGCAACCCCTCGGAGACCCAGTACTTC. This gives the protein CASNPSETQYF. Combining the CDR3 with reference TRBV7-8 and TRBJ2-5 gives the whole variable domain GAGVSQSPRYKVAKRGQDVALRCDPISGHVSLFWYQQALGQGPEFLTYFQNEAQLDKSGLPSDRFFAERPEGSVSTLKIQRTQQEDSAVYLCASNPSETQYFGPGTRLLVL.

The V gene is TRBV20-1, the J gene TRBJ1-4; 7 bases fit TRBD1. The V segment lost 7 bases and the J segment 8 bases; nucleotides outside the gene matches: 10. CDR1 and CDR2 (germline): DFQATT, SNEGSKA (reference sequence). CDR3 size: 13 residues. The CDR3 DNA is TGCAGTGGGAACAGACAGGGCCAAGAAAAACTGTTTTTT. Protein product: CSGNRQGQEKLFF.

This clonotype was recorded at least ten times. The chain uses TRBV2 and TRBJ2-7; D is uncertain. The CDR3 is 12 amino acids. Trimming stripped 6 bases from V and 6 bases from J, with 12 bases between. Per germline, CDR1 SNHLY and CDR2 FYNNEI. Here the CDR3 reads CASSPFRVEQYF. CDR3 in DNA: TGTGCCAGCAGCCCCTTTCGAGTCGAGCAGTACTTC.

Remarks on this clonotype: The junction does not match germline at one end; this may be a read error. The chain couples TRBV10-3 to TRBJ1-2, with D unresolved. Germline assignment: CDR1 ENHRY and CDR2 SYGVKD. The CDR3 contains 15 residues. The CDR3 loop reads CASSYERWSNYGYTF. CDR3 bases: TGTGCCAGCAGTTACGAGAGATGGAGTAACTATGGCTACACCTTC.

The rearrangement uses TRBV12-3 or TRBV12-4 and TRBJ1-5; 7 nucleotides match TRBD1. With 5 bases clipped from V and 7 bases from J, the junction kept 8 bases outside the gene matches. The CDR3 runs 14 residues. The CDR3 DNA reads TGTGCCAGCAGTATAACAGGGGATAGCCAGCCCCAGCATTTT. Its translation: CASSITGDSQPQHF.

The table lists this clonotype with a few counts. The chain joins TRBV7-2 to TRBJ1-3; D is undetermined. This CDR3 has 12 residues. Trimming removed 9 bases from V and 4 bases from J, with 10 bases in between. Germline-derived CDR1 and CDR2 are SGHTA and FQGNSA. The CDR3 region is CASTGNGNTIYF. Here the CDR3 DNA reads TGTGCCAGTACGGGTAACGGAAACACCATATATTTT.

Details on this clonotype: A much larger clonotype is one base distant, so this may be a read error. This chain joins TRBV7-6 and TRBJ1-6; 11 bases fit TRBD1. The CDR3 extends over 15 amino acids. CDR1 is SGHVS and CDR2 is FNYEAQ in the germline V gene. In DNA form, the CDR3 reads TGTGCCAGCAGCTTGGACAGGGGGCGTAATTCATCCCTCCACTTT. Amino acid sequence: CASSLDRGRNSSLHF.

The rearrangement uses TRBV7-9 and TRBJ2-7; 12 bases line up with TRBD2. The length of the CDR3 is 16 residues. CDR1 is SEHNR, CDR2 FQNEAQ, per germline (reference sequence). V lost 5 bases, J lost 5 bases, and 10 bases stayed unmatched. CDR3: CASSQDPSGRAHEQYF. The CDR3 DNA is TGTGCCAGCAGCCAAGATCCTAGCGGGAGGGCACACGAGCAGTACTTC.

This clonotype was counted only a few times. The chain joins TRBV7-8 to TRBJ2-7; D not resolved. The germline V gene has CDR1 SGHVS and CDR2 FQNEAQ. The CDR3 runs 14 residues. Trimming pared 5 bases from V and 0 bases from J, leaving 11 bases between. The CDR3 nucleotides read TGTGCCAGCAGCCCTAGACGGAGCTCCTACGAGCAGTACTTC. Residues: CASSPRRSSYEQYF.